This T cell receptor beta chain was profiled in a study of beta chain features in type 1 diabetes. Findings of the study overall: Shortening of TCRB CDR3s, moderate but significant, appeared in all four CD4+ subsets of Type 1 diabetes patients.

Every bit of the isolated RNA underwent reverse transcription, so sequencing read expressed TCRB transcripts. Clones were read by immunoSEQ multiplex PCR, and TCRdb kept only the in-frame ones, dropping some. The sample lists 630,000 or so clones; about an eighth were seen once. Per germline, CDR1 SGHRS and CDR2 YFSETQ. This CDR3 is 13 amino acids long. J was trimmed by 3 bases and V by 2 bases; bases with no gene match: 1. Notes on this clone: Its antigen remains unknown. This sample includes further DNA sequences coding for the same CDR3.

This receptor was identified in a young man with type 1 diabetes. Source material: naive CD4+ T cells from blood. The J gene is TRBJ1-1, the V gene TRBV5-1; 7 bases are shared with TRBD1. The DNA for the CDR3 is TGCGCCAGCAGCTTCACAGGGGACACTGAAGCTTTCTTT. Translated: CASSFTGDTEAFF.